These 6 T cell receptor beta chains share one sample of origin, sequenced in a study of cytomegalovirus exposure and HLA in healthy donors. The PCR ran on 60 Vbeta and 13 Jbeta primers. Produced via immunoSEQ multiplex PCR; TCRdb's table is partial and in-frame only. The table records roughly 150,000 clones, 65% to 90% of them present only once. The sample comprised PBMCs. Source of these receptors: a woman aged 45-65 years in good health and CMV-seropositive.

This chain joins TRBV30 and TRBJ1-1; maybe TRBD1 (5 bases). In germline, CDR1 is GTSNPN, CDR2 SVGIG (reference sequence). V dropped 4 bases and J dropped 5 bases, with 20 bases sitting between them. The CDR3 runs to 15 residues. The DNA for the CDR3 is TGTGCCTGGACCGGGCGGAGGGGAGGTTGGACTGAAGCTTTCTTT. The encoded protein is CAWTGRRGGWTEAFF.

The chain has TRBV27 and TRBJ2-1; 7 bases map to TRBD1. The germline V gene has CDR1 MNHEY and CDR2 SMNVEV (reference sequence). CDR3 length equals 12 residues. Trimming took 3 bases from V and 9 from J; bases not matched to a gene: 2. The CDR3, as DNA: TGTGCCAGCAGTTTTGCAGGGGGTGAGCAGTTCTTC. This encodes CASSFAGGEQFF.

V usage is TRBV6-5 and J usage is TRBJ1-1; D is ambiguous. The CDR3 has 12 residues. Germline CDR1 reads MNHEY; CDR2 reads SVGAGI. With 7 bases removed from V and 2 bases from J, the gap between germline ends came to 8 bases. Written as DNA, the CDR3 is TGTGCCAGCACTTCAGGCAACACTGAAGCTTTCTTT. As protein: CASTSGNTEAFF.

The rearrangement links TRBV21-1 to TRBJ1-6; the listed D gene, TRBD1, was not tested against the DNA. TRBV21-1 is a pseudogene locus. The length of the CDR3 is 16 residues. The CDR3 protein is CASSMGQGVYNSPLHF. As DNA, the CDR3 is TGTGCCAGCAGCATGGGACAGGGGGTCTATAATTCACCCCTCCACTTT.

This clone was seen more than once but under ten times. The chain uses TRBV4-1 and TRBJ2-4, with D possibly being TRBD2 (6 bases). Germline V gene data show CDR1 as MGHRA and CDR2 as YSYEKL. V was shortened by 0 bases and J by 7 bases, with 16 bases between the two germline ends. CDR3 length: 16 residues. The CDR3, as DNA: TGCGCCAGCAGCCAAGATCGGGTAGCGGAGTGGAACATTCAGTACTTC. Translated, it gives CASSQDRVAEWNIQYF.

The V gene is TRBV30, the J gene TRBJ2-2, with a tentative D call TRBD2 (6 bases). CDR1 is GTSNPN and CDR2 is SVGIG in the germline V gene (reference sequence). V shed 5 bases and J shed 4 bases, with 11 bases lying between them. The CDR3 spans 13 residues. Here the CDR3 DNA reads TGTGCCTGGGACGTGGGGGGCACCGGGGAGCTGTTTTTT. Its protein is CAWDVGGTGELFF.